The clone carrying this T cell receptor (beta chain) was detected only a few times. Its cognate antigen is unknown. The CDR3 has 15 residues. Between the trimmed V and J ends, which lost 0 bases and 3 bases, there was a span of 7 bases. From germline, CDR1 is KGHDR and CDR2 SFDVKD. This specimen belongs to a study of T-cell memory formation after mild COVID-19. Overall study results and limits: Pre-infection memory held some responding clones, suggesting pre-existing cross-reactive T cells responded.

TCRdb re-analysed the 5' RACE reads in MiXCR, keeping a single row per CDR3 protein. The table shows about 140,000 distinct CDR3 sequences, with 14% occurring only once. The V gene is TRBV24-1, the J gene TRBJ2-2; D is unclear. The sample taken for sequencing was PBMCs or a T cell subset sorted from them (not recorded which). The receptor was derived from an adult woman who had mild COVID-19 (a few samples of this study predate the infection). Cell type and time point are not known. CDR3 sequence (DNA): TGTGCCACCAGTGATTTGTATGGAGACACCGGGGAGCTGTTTTTT. Protein: CATSDLYGDTGELFF.